The source of this T cell receptor beta chain is a study of cytotoxic CD8 clonotypes in ibrutinib-treated CLL. Sequenced by immunoSEQ multiplex PCR; TCRdb stores in-frame clones only, minus some. The data contain some 200,000 clones, 79% of them singletons. Sequencing used PBMCs, obtained after 12 months of ibrutinib treatment. This TCR was sampled from a human donor with chronic lymphocytic leukemia.

DNA of the CDR3: TGTGCCAGCAGCTCAGACGACAGGGGGTACGGCTACACCTTC. Amino acids: CASSSDDRGYGYTF. V gene TRBV7-8 combines with J gene TRBJ1-2, with 9 bases matching TRBD1. J lost 8 bases, V lost 4 bases, and 8 bases had no gene match. CDR1 is SGHVS, CDR2 FQNEAQ, per germline. The CDR3 runs 14 residues.